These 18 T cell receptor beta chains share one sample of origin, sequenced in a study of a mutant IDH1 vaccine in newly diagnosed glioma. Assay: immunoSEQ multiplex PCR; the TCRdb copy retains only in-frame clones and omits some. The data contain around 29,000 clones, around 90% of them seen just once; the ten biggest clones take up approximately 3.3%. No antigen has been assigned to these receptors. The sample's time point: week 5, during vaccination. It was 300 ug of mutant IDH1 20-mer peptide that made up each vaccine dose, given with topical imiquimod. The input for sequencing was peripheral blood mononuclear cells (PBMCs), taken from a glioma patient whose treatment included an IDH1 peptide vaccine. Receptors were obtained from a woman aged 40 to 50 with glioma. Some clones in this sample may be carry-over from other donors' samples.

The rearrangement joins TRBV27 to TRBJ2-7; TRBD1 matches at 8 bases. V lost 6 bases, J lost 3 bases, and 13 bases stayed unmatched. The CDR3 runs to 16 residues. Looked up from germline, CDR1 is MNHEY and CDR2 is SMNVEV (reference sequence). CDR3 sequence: CASSPSRQGFHYEQYF. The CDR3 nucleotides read TGTGCCAGCAGCCCCTCCCGACAGGGGTTCCACTACGAGCAGTACTTC.

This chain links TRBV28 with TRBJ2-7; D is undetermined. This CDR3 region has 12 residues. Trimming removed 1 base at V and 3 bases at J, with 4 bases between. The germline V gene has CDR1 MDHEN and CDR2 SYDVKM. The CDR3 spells CASSLLSYEQYF. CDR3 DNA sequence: TGTGCCAGCAGTTTATTGAGCTACGAGCAGTACTTC.

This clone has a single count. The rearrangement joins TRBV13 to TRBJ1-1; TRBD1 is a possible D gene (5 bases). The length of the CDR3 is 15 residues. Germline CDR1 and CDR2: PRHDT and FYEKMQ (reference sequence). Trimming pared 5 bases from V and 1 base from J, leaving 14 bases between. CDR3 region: CASSHPGGSNTEAFF. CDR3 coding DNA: TGTGCCAGCAGCCACCCGGGGGGATCGAACACTGAAGCTTTCTTT.

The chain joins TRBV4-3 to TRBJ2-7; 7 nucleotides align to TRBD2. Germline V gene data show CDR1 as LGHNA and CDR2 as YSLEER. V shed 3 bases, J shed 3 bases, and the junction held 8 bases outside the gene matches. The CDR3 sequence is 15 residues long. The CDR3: CASSHRLAPLYEQYF. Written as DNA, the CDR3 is TGCGCCAGCAGCCATCGACTAGCCCCCCTCTACGAGCAGTACTTC.

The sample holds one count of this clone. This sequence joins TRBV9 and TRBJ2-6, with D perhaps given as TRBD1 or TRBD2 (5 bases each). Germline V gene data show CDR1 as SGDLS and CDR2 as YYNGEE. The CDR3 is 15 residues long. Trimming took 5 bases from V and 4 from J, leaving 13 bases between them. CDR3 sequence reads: CASRGTGNGANVLTF. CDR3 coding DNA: TGTGCCAGCAGGGGGACGGGGAACGGGGCCAACGTCCTGACTTTC.

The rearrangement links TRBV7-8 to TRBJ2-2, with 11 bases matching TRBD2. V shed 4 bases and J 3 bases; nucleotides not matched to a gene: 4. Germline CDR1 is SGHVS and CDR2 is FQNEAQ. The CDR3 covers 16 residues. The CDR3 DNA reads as TGTGCCAGCAGCTCCCGACTAGCGGGGTACACCGGGGAGCTGTTTTTT. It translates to CASSSRLAGYTGELFF. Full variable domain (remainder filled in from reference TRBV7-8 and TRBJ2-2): GAGVSQSPRYKVAKRGQDVALRCDPISGHVSLFWYQQALGQGPEFLTYFQNEAQLDKSGLPSDRFFAERPEGSVSTLKIQRTQQEDSAVYLCASSSRLAGYTGELFFGEGSRLTVL.

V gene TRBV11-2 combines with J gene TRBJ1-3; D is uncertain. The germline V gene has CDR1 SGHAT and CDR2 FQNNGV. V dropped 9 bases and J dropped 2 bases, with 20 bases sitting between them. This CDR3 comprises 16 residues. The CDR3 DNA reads TGTGCCAGTAAACCGGGGTGGTTCTCCGCTGGAAACACCATATATTTT. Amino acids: CASKPGWFSAGNTIYF.

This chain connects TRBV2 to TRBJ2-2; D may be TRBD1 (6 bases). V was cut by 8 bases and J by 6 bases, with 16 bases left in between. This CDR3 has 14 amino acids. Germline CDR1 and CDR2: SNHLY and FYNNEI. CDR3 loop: CASSRGNIAGELFF. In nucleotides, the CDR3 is TGTGCCAGCTCAAGGGGGAATATTGCCGGGGAGCTGTTTTTT. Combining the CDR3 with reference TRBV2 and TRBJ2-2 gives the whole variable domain EPEVTQTPSHQVTQMGQEVILRCVPISNHLYFYWYRQILGQKVEFLVSFYNNEISEKSEIFDDQFSVERPDGSNFTLKIRSTKLEDSAMYFCASSRGNIAGELFFGEGSRLTVL.

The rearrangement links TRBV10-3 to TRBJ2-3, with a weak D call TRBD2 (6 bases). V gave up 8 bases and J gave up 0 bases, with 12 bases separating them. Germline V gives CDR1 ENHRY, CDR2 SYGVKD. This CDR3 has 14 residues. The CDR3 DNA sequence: TGTGCCATCCGCTTAGCGGTAAGCACAGATACGCAGTATTTT. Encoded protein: CAIRLAVSTDTQYF.

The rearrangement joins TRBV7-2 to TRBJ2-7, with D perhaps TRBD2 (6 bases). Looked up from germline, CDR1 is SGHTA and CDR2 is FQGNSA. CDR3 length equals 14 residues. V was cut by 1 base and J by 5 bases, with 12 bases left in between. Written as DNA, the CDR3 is TGTGCCAGCAGCTTAGTAGGAGGGAGGCACGAGCAGTACTTC. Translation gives CASSLVGGRHEQYF.

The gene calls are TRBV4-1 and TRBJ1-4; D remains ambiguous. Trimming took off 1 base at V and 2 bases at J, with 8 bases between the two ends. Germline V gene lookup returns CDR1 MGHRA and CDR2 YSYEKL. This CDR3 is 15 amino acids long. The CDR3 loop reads CASSQGFATNEKLFF. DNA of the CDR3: TGCGCCAGCAGCCAAGGGTTTGCGACTAATGAAAAACTGTTTTTT.

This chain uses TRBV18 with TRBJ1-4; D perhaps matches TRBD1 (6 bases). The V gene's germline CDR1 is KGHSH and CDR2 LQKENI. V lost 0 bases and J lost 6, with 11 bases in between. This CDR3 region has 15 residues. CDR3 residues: CASSPPRGVDEKLFF. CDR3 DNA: TGTGCCAGCTCACCACCGAGGGGGGTCGATGAAAAACTGTTTTTT.

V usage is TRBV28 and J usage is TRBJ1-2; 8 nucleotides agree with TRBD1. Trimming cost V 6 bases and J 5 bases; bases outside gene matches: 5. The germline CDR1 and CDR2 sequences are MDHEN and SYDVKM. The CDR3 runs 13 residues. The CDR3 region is CASRLTGDYGYTF. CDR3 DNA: TGTGCCAGCAGATTGACAGGGGATTATGGCTACACCTTC.

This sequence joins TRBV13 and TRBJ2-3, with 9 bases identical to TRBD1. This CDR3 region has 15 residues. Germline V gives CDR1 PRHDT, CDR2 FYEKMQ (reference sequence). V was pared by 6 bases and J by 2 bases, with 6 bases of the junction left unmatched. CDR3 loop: CASSPGQGPTDTQYF. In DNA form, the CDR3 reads TGTGCCAGCAGTCCCGGACAGGGGCCCACAGATACGCAGTATTTT. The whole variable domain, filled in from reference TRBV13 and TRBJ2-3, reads AAGVIQSPRHLIKEKRETATLKCYPIPRHDTVYWYQQGPGQDPQFLISFYEKMQSDKGSIPDRFSAQQFSDYHSELNMSSLELGDSALYFCASSPGQGPTDTQYFGPGTRLTVL.

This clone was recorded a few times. The CDR3 region is CASSLGTSGRGGQFF. Here the CDR3 DNA reads TGTGCCAGCAGCTTAGGTACTTCGGGGAGAGGTGGGCAGTTCTTC. The chain has TRBV7-3 and TRBJ2-1; possible D gene TRBD2, 5 bases. V lost 2 bases to trimming and J lost 12 bases, with 20 bases between them. Germline V lookup: CDR1 SGHTA, CDR2 FQGTGA. The CDR3 spans 15 residues.

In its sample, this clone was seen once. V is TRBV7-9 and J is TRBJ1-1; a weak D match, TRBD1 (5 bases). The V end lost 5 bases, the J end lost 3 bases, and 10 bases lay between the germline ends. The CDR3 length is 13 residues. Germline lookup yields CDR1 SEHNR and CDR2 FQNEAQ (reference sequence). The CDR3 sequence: CASSILGDTEAFF. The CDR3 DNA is TGTGCCAGCAGCATCTTAGGGGACACTGAAGCTTTCTTT.

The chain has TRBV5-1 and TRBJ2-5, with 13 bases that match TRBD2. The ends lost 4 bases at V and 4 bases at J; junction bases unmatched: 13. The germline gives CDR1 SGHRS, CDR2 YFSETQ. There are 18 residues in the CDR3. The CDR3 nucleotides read TGCGCCAGCAGCCAGGGACTAGCGGGAATGGAAGGCGGAGAGACCCAGTACTTC. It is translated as CASSQGLAGMEGGETQYF.

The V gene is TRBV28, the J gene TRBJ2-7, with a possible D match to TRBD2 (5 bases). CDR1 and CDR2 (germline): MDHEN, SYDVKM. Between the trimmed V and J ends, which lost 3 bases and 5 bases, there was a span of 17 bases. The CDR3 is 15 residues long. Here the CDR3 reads CASSFRDVAYDEQYF. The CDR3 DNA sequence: TGTGCCAGCAGTTTCCGGGATGTAGCCTACGACGAGCAGTACTTC.